This is a list of T cell receptor beta chains from one sample in a study of control samples from healthy donors and cancer patients. The assay was immunoSEQ multiplex PCR, and TCRdb's table has in-frame clones only and misses some. The sample consists of 57,000 or so clones, nearly 90% of them appearing once. Sequencing was performed on PBMCs. The receptor source for this set is a man in his sixties with colorectal cancer. CDR3s include the opening cysteine and the closing phenylalanine or tryptophan. D genes are given only for firm matches. Size values are once, few and many counts, or a class for expanded clones, and some rows have none.

length	D	V	size	J	DNA	CDR3
15	TRBD1	TRBV4-1	NA	TRBJ1-1	TGCGCCAGCAGCCAAGCCGACAGGGTACCCACTGAAGCTTTCTTT	CASSQADRVPTEAFF
12	NA	TRBV24-1	NA	TRBJ1-2	TGTGCCACCAGTGCTAAGGGCTATGGCTACACCTTC	CATSAKGYGYTF
15	NA	TRBV2	medium-sized	TRBJ1-6	TGTGCCAGCAGTTCGGGGGGTATAGGAAATTCACCCCTCCACTTT	CASSSGGIGNSPLHF
15	NA	TRBV3-1/TRBV3-2	NA	TRBJ1-5	TGTGCCAGCAGCCCCTACGGGCAGCTTAATCAGCCCCAGCATTTT	CASSPYGQLNQPQHF
15	NA	TRBV5-1	NA	TRBJ2-5	TGCGCCAGCAGCTTAAGCGGCAGGGGGGTTGAGACCCAGTACTTC	CASSLSGRGVETQYF
13	NA	TRBV30	NA	TRBJ2-5	TGTGCCTGGAGTGTGGGGCTACAAGAGACCCAGTACTTC	CAWSVGLQETQYF
15	TRBD1	TRBV28	NA	TRBJ2-5	TGTGCCAGCAGGGGGACAGGGGGCACCCAAGAGACCCAGTACTTC	CASRGTGGTQETQYF
15	NA	TRBV5-5	NA	TRBJ1-3	TGTGCCAGCAGCCACAGGGTGAGCTCTGGAAACACCATATATTTT	CASSHRVSSGNTIYF
15	TRBD1	TRBV28	NA	TRBJ1-3	TGTGCCAGCAGTCGGACAGGGGTCTCTGGAAACACCATATATTTT	CASSRTGVSGNTIYF
15	TRBD2	TRBV6-1	NA	TRBJ2-7	TGTGCCAGCAGTGAACTAGCGGGGGAACTTTACGAGCAGTACTTC	CASSELAGELYEQYF
16	NA	TRBV5-1	NA	TRBJ1-3	TGCGCCAGCAGCCCGGGAACACAGCGGTGGGGAAACACCATATATTTT	CASSPGTQRWGNTIYF
15	TRBD1	TRBV28	NA	TRBJ1-4	TGTGCCAGCAGTTCCAGACAGGGGTCTAATGAAAAACTGTTTTTT	CASSSRQGSNEKLFF
15	NA	TRBV6-5	NA	TRBJ2-1	TGTGCCAGCACCTTAGCGGAGCCCTTCTACAATGAGCAGTTCTTC	CASTLAEPFYNEQFF
13	NA	TRBV20-1	NA	TRBJ1-3	TGCAGTGCTAGTTTTCCAGGTGGAAACACCATATATTTT	CSASFPGGNTIYF
14	NA	TRBV7-2	NA	TRBJ1-6	TGTGCCAGCAGCTTAGGACACATCAATTCACCCCTCCACTTT	CASSLGHINSPLHF
15	NA	TRBV6-2/TRBV6-3	NA	TRBJ2-5	TGTGCCAGCAGTTACGGGCGCCGCTCCCAAGAGACCCAGTACTTC	CASSYGRRSQETQYF
15	NA	TRBV30	NA	TRBJ2-3	TGTGCCTGGAGTGTTGTCGTGGGGGCGGCCGCCGGGCAGTATTTT	CAWSVVVGAAAGQYF
14	TRBD2	TRBV3-1/TRBV3-2	NA	TRBJ2-3	TGTGCCAGCAGCCCAGGACTAGCGGGGGGCCTCCAGTATTTT	CASSPGLAGGLQYF
11	NA	TRBV7-9	NA	TRBJ2-2	TGTGCCAGCAGCTTATCGGCAGACTGGTTTTTT	CASSLSADWFF
14	NA	TRBV27	NA	TRBJ1-6	TGTGCCAGCGGAGGACAGTACTATAATTCACCCCTCCACTTT	CASGGQYYNSPLHF
17	TRBD1	TRBV6-4	NA	TRBJ1-5	TGTGCCAGCAGTGACCATTTGCGCAGGGGGCGAGGTCAGCCCCAGCATTTT	CASSDHLRRGRGQPQHF
14	TRBD1	TRBV10-3	NA	TRBJ1-1	TGTGCCATCACCACGGGACAGTTGAACACTGAAGCTTTCTTT	CAITTGQLNTEAFF
16	TRBD2	TRBV7-9	NA	TRBJ2-1	TGTGCCAGCAGCCAGCGACTAGCGGGGCCCTACAATGAGCAGTTCTTC	CASSQRLAGPYNEQFF
16	NA	TRBV7-3	NA	TRBJ1-4	TGTGCCAGCGGGGCCTGTTCGGGTCGGCGTAATGAAAAACTGTTTTTT	CASGACSGRRNEKLFF
15	NA	TRBV6-2/TRBV6-3	NA	TRBJ2-2	TGTGCCAGCAGTTACGGTCGGTCGGGGACCGGGGAGCTGTTTTTT	CASSYGRSGTGELFF
14	NA	TRBV2	NA	TRBJ1-1	TGTGCCAGCAGTGATGGGACATGGAACACTGAAGCTTTCTTT	CASSDGTWNTEAFF
14	TRBD2	TRBV5-4	NA	TRBJ2-3	TGTGCCAGCAGCCCCCCGGCGGGGGGAGGTACGCAGTATTTT	CASSPPAGGGTQYF